This is a list of T cell receptor beta chains from one sample in a study of regulatory T cells in long-lasting Graves disease. TCRdb re-analysed the multiplex PCR reads in MiXCR, keeping a single row per CDR3 protein. The sample records some 340,000 distinct CDR3 sequences, roughly 24% being singletons. Sequencing was performed on peripheral blood mononuclear cells (PBMCs), taken when the disease was refractory, from a patient treated with antithyroid drugs. These receptor sequences come from a woman between 35 and 50 years old with Graves disease. The CDR3 runs from the conserved cysteine through the conserved F or W. Each record gives: V gene, J gene, CDR3 protein.

>TRBV11-2|TRBJ2-4
CASSLNSGVLAKNIQYF
>TRBV28|TRBJ1-2
CASSSGGSDNYGYTF
>TRBV28|TRBJ1-2
CASSTAAYGYTF
>TRBV6-1|TRBJ1-2
CASSKRLGLTGYAF
>TRBV20-1|TRBJ2-2
CSARDLTRDTGELFF
>TRBV6-1|TRBJ2-7
CAGVQGERPRYF
>TRBV24-1|TRBJ1-5
CATSGRGYNQPQHF
>TRBV28|TRBJ2-2
CASSLSLSGRVTGELFF
>TRBV6-2/TRBV6-3|TRBJ1-3
CASSYSSGVGNTIYF
>TRBV14|TRBJ1-1
CASSGEGSAEAFF
>TRBV28|TRBJ2-3
CASSFFGTKRDTQYF
>TRBV7-8|TRBJ2-3
CASSSIRVGTDTQYF
>TRBV2|TRBJ2-4
CASSEAGTLPRAKNIQYF
>TRBV20-1|TRBJ2-5
CSANGGEGMETQYF
>TRBV5-1|TRBJ2-2
CASSLVGSPNTGELFF
>TRBV27|TRBJ2-2
CASRKLDSGELFF
>TRBV2|TRBJ2-3
CASSKESGRVSTDTQYF